This note documents a single T cell receptor (beta chain) sequence. Its specific antigen is unknown. Sequenced on an Illumina HiSeq 2000. TCR beta cDNA libraries were made by 5'RACE template switching that added a universal primer site and unique molecular identifiers. Synthesis of cDNA was primed from the TCR beta constant segment and was followed by two consecutive PCR amplification steps. The authors processed their data as follows. MIGEC was used to demultiplex reads and group reads by UMI, and MiTCR was used to assemble and quantify clonotypes. To remove erroneous sequences, TCR cDNA sequences were retained only when supported by two or more reads. The tcR package was used for downstream repertoire analysis, and clonotypes were matched between fractions using CDR3 nucleotide sequence together with V segment. VDJmatch was used to annotate antigen specificity against VDJdb, with one amino acid substitution in CDR3 permitted. The reads underwent TCRdb reprocessing, giving one record for each CDR3 protein sequence and no DNA. None of the V and J calls come from the authors' own analysis; TCRdb made them. The table for this sample shows 300,000 to 450,000 distinct CDR3 sequences. The ten largest clones add up to around 5.2% of the sample.

A commercial ELISA kit detecting HCMV-specific IgG in serum was used to determine HCMV serostatus. Peripheral blood mononuclear cells were isolated from blood by Ficoll density gradient centrifugation. The CDR3 holds 14 amino acids from the cysteine to the phenylalanine. DNA was not recorded. This record belongs to a study of T cells expressing NK-cell markers (TCRdb year 2020). Regarding the research as a whole: Roughly 8 donors provided sorted CD3+CD56+NKG2C+, CD3+CD56+NKG2C- and CD3+CD56-NKG2C+ T-cell subsets, whose TCR beta-chain repertoires were profiled. Seven of the eight sequenced donors were HCMV-seropositive and one was HCMV-seronegative. Libraries were sequenced as 2 x 150 bp reads on Illumina HiSeq 2000/2500, MiSeq or NextSeq. Randomly selected healthy volunteers, three men and five women, were used as the eight sequenced donors.

General study outcomes and caveats: Whether the expanded NKG2C-expressing T cell clones were specific for HCMV antigens remained unclear. Those dominant clonotypes were again the most abundant among CD3+CD56-NKG2C+ cells in several donors, at roughly 25-65%. In six or seven donors, the dominant CD3+CD56+NKG2C+ clonotypes ranked among the top 10 CD8+ clonotypes, making up about 1.0-8% of CD8+ T cells.

The clonotype comes from a man between 18 and 69 years old in good health. Sequenced material: blood T cells: a sorted CD56 or NKG2C T cell subset, CD4+ or CD8+ T cells, or bulk PBMC T cells (not recorded which). The chain uses TRBV12-3 or TRBV12-4 and TRBJ2-2. The CDR3 reads as follows: CASKSSPNTGELFF.